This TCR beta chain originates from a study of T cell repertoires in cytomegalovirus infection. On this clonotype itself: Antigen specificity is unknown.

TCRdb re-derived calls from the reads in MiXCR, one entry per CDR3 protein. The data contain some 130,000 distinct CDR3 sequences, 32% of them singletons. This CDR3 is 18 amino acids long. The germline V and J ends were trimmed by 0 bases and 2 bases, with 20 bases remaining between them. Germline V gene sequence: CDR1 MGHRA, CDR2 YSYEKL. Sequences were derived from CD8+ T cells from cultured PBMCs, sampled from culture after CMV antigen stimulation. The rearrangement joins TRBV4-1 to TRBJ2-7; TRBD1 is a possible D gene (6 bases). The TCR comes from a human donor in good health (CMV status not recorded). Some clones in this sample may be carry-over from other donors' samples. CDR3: CASSQDPQGFHLPYEQYF. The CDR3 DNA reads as TGCGCCAGCAGCCAAGACCCTCAGGGGTTCCACCTTCCCTACGAGCAGTACTTC.